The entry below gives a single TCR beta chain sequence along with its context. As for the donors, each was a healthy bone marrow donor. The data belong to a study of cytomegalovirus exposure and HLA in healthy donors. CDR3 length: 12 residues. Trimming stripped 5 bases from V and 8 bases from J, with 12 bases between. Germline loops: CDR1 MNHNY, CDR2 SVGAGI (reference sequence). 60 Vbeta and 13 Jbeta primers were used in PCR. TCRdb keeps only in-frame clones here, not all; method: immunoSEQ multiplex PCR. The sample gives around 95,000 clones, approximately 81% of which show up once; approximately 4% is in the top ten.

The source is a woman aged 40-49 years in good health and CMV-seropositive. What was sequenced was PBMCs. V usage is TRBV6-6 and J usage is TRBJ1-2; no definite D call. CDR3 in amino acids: CASSPTSRGYTF. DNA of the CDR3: TGTGCCAGCAGTCCGACCTCGCGGGGCTACACCTTC.